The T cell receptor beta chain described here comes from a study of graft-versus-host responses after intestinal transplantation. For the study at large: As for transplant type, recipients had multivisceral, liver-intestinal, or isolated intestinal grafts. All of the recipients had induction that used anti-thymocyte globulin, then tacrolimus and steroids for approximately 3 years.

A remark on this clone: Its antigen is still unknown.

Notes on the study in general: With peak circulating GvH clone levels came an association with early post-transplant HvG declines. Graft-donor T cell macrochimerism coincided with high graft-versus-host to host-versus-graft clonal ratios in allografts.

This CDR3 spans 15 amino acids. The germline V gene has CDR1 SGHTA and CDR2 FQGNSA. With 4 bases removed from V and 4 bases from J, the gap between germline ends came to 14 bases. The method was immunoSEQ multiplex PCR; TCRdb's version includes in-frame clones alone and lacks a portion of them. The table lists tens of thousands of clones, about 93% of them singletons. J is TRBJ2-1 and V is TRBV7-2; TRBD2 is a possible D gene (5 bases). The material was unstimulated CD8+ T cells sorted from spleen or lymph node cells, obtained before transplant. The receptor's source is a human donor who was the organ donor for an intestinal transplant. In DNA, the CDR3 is TGTGCCAGCAGCTGGGAGAAGCTCTGGTACAATGAGCAGTTCTTC. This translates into CASSWEKLWYNEQFF.